The 26 T cell receptor beta chains reported below all come from one sample, sequenced in a study of metastatic and nonmetastatic thyroid tumors. TCRdb re-clonotyped the PCR reads via MiXCR. Altogether thousands of clones are present, roughly 29% being singletons, with the ten largest covering about a fifth. All patients were untreated before thyroid surgery. Material: tumor tissue. The receptors come from a female donor with papillary thyroid cancer or a benign thyroid nodule (not recorded which). Some clones in this sample may be carry-over from other donors' samples.

The rearrangement joins TRBV5-1 to TRBJ1-1, with 9 positions matching TRBD1. Looked up from germline, CDR1 is SGHRS and CDR2 is YFSETQ. The V segment lost 2 bases and the J segment 2 bases; nucleotides outside the gene matches: 10. The CDR3 extends over 17 amino acids. Here the CDR3 DNA reads TGCGCCAGCAGCTTTGCCGAGTGGGACAGGGTAAACACTGAAGCTTTCTTT. Its protein is CASSFAEWDRVNTEAFF.

This chain's CDR3 is CASSVLAGAYEQYF. The CDR3 DNA is TGCGCCAGCAGCGTACTAGCGGGAGCGTACGAGCAGTACTTC. The V gene is TRBV10-2, the J gene TRBJ2-7; 11 nucleotides match TRBD2. This CDR3 has 14 residues. CDR1 and CDR2 (germline): WSHSY, SAAADI. Trimming at V came to 6 bases and at J to 4 bases, leaving 5 bases not matched to a gene.

The V call is TRBV12-3 or TRBV12-4, the J call TRBJ2-7, with TRBD1 identical over 8 bases. Unmatched junction bases numbered 11, after V lost 2 bases and J lost 5 bases. This CDR3 is 16 amino acids long. The CDR3 spells CASSLIFGQGGNEQYF. Here the CDR3 DNA reads TGTGCCAGCAGTTTAATTTTCGGACAGGGCGGAAACGAGCAGTACTTC.

This clone was seen more than once but under ten times. V and J are TRBV6-1 and TRBJ2-7; 7 bases fit TRBD1. Germline CDR1 MNHNS, CDR2 SASEGT. This CDR3 is 13 amino acids long. Trimming took 11 bases from V and 4 from J; bases not matched to a gene: 11. CDR3 DNA sequence: TGTGCCTGTGGGAAGGGGGCTCAATACGAGCAGTACTTC. It encodes CACGKGAQYEQYF.

This clone was observed a handful of times. The chain has TRBV12-3 or TRBV12-4 and TRBJ1-1, with D uncertain. V was trimmed by 7 bases and J by 0 bases, leaving 6 bases between them. The CDR3 runs 12 residues. CDR3: CASTVMNTEAFF. The CDR3 DNA follows: TGTGCCAGCACCGTTATGAACACTGAAGCTTTCTTT.

This chain joins TRBV11-2 and TRBJ2-7; weak D call: TRBD2 (6 bases). The V gene's germline CDR1 is SGHAT and CDR2 FQNNGV. V lost 0 bases and J 2 bases, leaving 17 bases between the germline ends. CDR3 size: 17 residues. The CDR3 region is CASSLDPYGSGTYEQYF. The CDR3 DNA sequence: TGTGCCAGCAGCTTAGATCCCTACGGGAGTGGGACCTACGAGCAGTACTTC.

The chain employs TRBV7-8 and TRBJ1-2, with 8 bases that match TRBD1. Germline V gene sequence: CDR1 SGHVS, CDR2 FQNEAQ. This CDR3 comprises 16 residues. V trimming: 5 bases; J trimming: 2 bases; junction bases outside the gene matches: 10. The chain's CDR3 is CASSPGGRGENYGYTF. CDR3 DNA sequence: TGTGCCAGCAGCCCAGGGGGCAGGGGCGAGAACTATGGCTACACCTTC.

In its sample, this clone was seen a few times. This rearrangement joins TRBV6-1 to TRBJ2-7, with TRBD2 as a possible D gene (6 bases). CDR1 is MNHNS and CDR2 is SASEGT in the germline V gene. V gave up 4 bases and J gave up 3 bases, with 13 bases separating them. The CDR3 runs 14 residues. CDR3 in amino acids: CASSAQGGVYEQYF. CDR3 DNA sequence: TGTGCCAGCAGTGCGCAGGGAGGAGTCTACGAGCAGTACTTC.

In its sample, this clone ranks as large. V usage is TRBV16 and J usage is TRBJ2-7; 9 bases match TRBD2. Germline values: CDR1 KGHSY, CDR2 FQNENV. V shed 2 bases, J shed 4 bases, and the junction held 6 bases outside the gene matches. The CDR3 has 15 residues. CDR3 region: CASSQMTSGDYEQYF. The DNA of the CDR3 is TGTGCCAGCAGCCAAATGACTAGCGGTGATTACGAGCAGTACTTC.

The V and J genes are TRBV10-1 and TRBJ1-3, with D uncertain. V was shortened by 10 bases and J by 9 bases, with 13 bases between the two germline ends. Per the germline V gene, CDR1 is WNHNN and CDR2 is SYGVQD (reference sequence). This CDR3 is built from 11 residues. The CDR3 bases are TGCGCCATGCAAGATTTGGTCACCATATATTTT. This sequence encodes CAMQDLVTIYF.

This clone is termed large. The gene calls are TRBV6-1 and TRBJ1-4; D is unclear. With 5 bases removed from V and 10 bases from J, the gap between germline ends came to 8 bases. The germline V gene has CDR1 MNHNS and CDR2 SASEGT. The CDR3 contains 11 residues. CDR3 in amino acids: CASSNTGKLFF. The CDR3 DNA reads TGTGCCAGCAGTAATACTGGAAAACTGTTTTTT.

The chain recombines TRBV6-1 with TRBJ1-5; D is undetermined. This CDR3 has 14 amino acids. The V end lost 4 bases, the J end lost 4 bases, and 11 bases lay between the germline ends. Germline V CDR1 and CDR2: MNHNS, SASEGT. This CDR3 is CASSGQPENQPQHF. CDR3 nucleotides: TGTGCCAGCAGTGGACAACCTGAAAATCAGCCCCAGCATTTT.

J is TRBJ2-2 and V is TRBV6-1; a possible D gene is TRBD1 (5 bases). The CDR3 is 18 amino acids. Trimming pared 4 bases from V and 7 bases from J, leaving 25 bases between. Germline lookup yields CDR1 MNHNS and CDR2 SASEGT. This CDR3 is CASSALSTYDRTGGELFF. CDR3 sequence (DNA): TGTGCCAGCAGTGCCCTATCAACCTACGACAGAACGGGCGGGGAGCTGTTTTTT.

Sample share makes this clone large. The CDR3 sequence: CASSIGPLEHNEQFF. The CDR3 DNA sequence: TGTGCCAGTAGTATTGGACCTTTAGAACACAATGAGCAGTTCTTC. The chain joins TRBV19 to TRBJ2-1; D unresolved. Deletions cut 3 bases from V and 5 bases from J, with 14 bases between. Germline V gene lookup returns CDR1 LNHDA and CDR2 SQIVND (reference sequence). This CDR3 has 15 amino acids.

This clone was detected only a few times. This chain uses TRBV27 with TRBJ2-1; TRBD2 matches at 7 bases. Germline V gives CDR1 MNHEY, CDR2 SMNVEV (reference sequence). The CDR3 spans 16 residues. V gave up 5 bases and J gave up 4 bases; unmatched junction bases: 11. This CDR3 reads CASSPSGASGYNEQFF. The CDR3 DNA reads as TGTGCCAGCAGTCCCTCCGGGGCTAGCGGATACAATGAGCAGTTCTTC.

The chain uses TRBV5-1 and TRBJ2-1, with D uncertain. The CDR3 runs 13 residues. The V end was cut by 0 bases, the J end by 5 bases, with 6 bases between. In germline, CDR1 is SGHRS, CDR2 YFSETQ. CDR3 region: CASSLGRNNEQFF. CDR3 DNA: TGCGCCAGCAGCTTGGGACGGAACAATGAGCAGTTCTTC.

Relative to its sample, this clone is medium-sized (0.01 to 0.1%). V gene TRBV7-9 combines with J gene TRBJ2-5; 9 bases fit TRBD2. CDR1 and CDR2 from the germline V gene are SEHNR and FQNEAQ (reference sequence). After removal of 4 bases from V and 5 bases from J, the junction contained 20 bases not matched to a gene. This CDR3 has 19 amino acids. The CDR3 sequence is CASSSTQREAGGIGETQYF. DNA for the CDR3: TGTGCCAGCAGCTCGACCCAAAGGGAAGCGGGAGGTATCGGGGAGACCCAGTACTTC.

This clone was seen a few times. This chain connects TRBV28 to TRBJ1-1, with a possible D match to TRBD1 (6 bases). The germline V gene encodes CDR1 MDHEN and CDR2 SYDVKM. The V gene lost 6 bases and the J gene lost 5 bases, with 25 bases spanning the gap. The CDR3 sequence is 17 residues long. The CDR3 nucleotides read TGTGCCAGCAGGGGTTTGGGGGGCGGTTCGCTCGGGACTGAAGCTTTCTTT. This translates into CASRGLGGGSLGTEAFF.

This clone was picked up a small number of times. V and J are TRBV6-2 or TRBV6-3 and TRBJ1-1; D ambiguous. Trimming shortened V by 2 bases and J by 4 bases, and 8 bases separated the two germline ends. The length of the CDR3 is 13 residues. Germline assignment: CDR1 MNHEY and CDR2 SVGEGT. CDR3 in amino acids: CASSYVGITEAFF. The CDR3 nucleotides read TGTGCCAGCAGTTACGTGGGAATCACTGAAGCTTTCTTT.

The CDR3 DNA follows: TGTGCCAGCAGCTTAGATTGGGACAGACAGGGTAATTCACCCCTCCACTTT. Translation gives CASSLDWDRQGNSPLHF. The chain couples TRBV11-2 to TRBJ1-6; 7 bases align to TRBD1. Trimming cost V 0 bases and J 6 bases; bases outside gene matches: 8. The CDR3 extends over 17 amino acids. The germline gives CDR1 SGHAT, CDR2 FQNNGV. The full variable domain, completed using reference TRBV11-2 and TRBJ1-6, is EAGVAQSPRYKIIEKRQSVAFWCNPISGHATLYWYQQILGQGPKLLIQFQNNGVVDDSQLPKDRFSAERLKGVDSTLKIQPAKLEDSAVYLCASSLDWDRQGNSPLHFGNGTRLTVT.

The CDR3 sequence: CASKESPYNEQFF. For the CDR3, the DNA is TGCGCCAGTAAGGAGTCCCCCTACAATGAGCAGTTCTTC. J is TRBJ2-1 and V is TRBV5-1; D is uncertain. The CDR3 spans 13 residues. The germline gives CDR1 SGHRS, CDR2 YFSETQ. Trimming stripped 8 bases from V and 2 bases from J, with 11 bases between.

The V gene is TRBV11-3, the J gene TRBJ1-1; a possible D gene is TRBD1 (6 bases). The CDR3 loop spans 16 amino acids. V shed 1 base and J shed 1 base, with 13 bases lying between them. CDR1 is SGHNT, CDR2 YENEEA, per germline. CDR3 in DNA: TGTGCCAGCAGCTTAGGTCAGGGGACGCGGAACACTGAAGCTTTCTTT. Translating it yields CASSLGQGTRNTEAFF.

The chain combines TRBV7-9 with TRBJ2-5, with a possible D match to TRBD2 (6 bases). The CDR3 loop spans 17 amino acids. Looked up from germline, CDR1 is SEHNR and CDR2 is FQNEAQ (reference sequence). Trimming left V 5 bases short and J 1 base short, with 20 bases between. The CDR3 is CASSPPGAGGPQETQYF. For the CDR3, the DNA is TGTGCCAGCAGCCCTCCTGGGGCAGGAGGGCCCCAAGAGACCCAGTACTTC. Drawing the rest from reference TRBV7-9 and TRBJ2-5, the complete variable domain is DTGVSQNPRHKITKRGQNVTFRCDPISEHNRLYWYRQTLGQGPEFLTYFQNEAQLEKSRLLSDRFSAERPKGSFSTLEIQRTEQGDSAMYLCASSPPGAGGPQETQYFGPGTRLLVL.

The V gene is TRBV19, the J gene TRBJ2-5, with a possible D match to TRBD1 (6 bases). Trimming took off 7 bases at V and 0 bases at J, with 27 bases between the two ends. Per germline, CDR1 LNHDA and CDR2 SQIVND (reference sequence). This CDR3 is 19 amino acids long. DNA of the CDR3: TGTGCCAGTATGGCAAAGACCCTGGACAGATCATCGTACCAAGAGACCCAGTACTTC. Protein product: CASMAKTLDRSSYQETQYF. Drawing the rest from reference TRBV19 and TRBJ2-5, the complete variable domain is DGGITQSPKYLFRKEGQNVTLSCEQNLNHDAMYWYRQDPGQGLRLIYYSQIVNDFQKGDIAEGYSVSREKKESFPLTVTSAQKNPTAFYLCASMAKTLDRSSYQETQYFGPGTRLLVL.

This clone is judged medium-sized. The chain uses TRBV10-3 and TRBJ2-5; no clear D gene. Trimming pared 2 bases from V and 0 bases from J, leaving 7 bases between. Per germline, CDR1 ENHRY and CDR2 SYGVKD. This CDR3 region has 14 residues. This CDR3 reads CAISESQDQETQYF. In DNA form, the CDR3 reads TGTGCCATCAGTGAGAGCCAGGACCAAGAGACCCAGTACTTC.

J is TRBJ1-5 and V is TRBV10-3; no firm D call. Trimming removed 0 bases from V and 4 bases from J, with 10 bases in between. CDR3 size: 15 residues. Germline V gene sequence: CDR1 ENHRY, CDR2 SYGVKD. The CDR3, as DNA: TGTGCCATCAGTGAGTCTCGGTCACAAAATCAGCCCCAGCATTTT. The encoded protein is CAISESRSQNQPQHF.